Shown below are 18 T cell receptor beta chains from a single sample sequenced in a study of cytomegalovirus exposure and HLA in healthy donors. The primer mix had 60 Vbeta and 13 Jbeta primers. Only in-frame clones appear in the TCRdb table, and some are missing; sequencing was by immunoSEQ multiplex PCR. The profile covers over 150,000 clones, with 80% to 85% appearing a single time and 8.5% taken by the ten largest. Input material: PBMCs. The origin of the receptors is a male donor in good health and CMV-seropositive.

The chain links TRBV5-6 to TRBJ2-7, with 8 bases identical to TRBD1. Germline V gene lookup returns CDR1 SGHDT and CDR2 YYEEEE. The CDR3 has 16 residues. J lost 6 bases, V lost 2 bases, and 13 bases had no gene match. Here the CDR3 DNA reads TGTGCCAGCAGCTTCCCGACAGGGGCCGCTGTTACCGAGCAGTACTTC. Encoded protein: CASSFPTGAAVTEQYF.

J is TRBJ2-7 and V is TRBV25-1; weak D call: TRBD1 (6 bases). Trimming took off 6 bases at V and 6 bases at J, with 9 bases between the two ends. Germline V gene data show CDR1 as MGHDK and CDR2 as SYGVNS. The CDR3 length is 11 residues. CDR3: CASRGAREQYF. As DNA, the CDR3 is TGTGCCAGCAGGGGGGCGCGCGAGCAGTACTTC.

J is TRBJ2-1 and V is TRBV10-3; TRBD2 aligns across 14 bases. CDR3 size: 14 residues. V lost 11 bases and J lost 7; bases outside the gene matches: 7. CDR1 is ENHRY, CDR2 SYGVKD, per germline. CDR3 nucleotides: TGTGCCGCGGGGACTAGCGGGAGTTGGAATGAGCAGTTCTTC. This encodes CAAGTSGSWNEQFF.

The V call is TRBV7-6, the J call TRBJ2-7, with D tentatively TRBD2 (7 bases). There are 15 residues in the CDR3. V was cut by 4 bases and J by 7 bases, with 20 bases left in between. Germline V CDR1 and CDR2: SGHVS, FNYEAQ. In DNA, the CDR3 is TGTGCCAGCAGCTCCCCGGGGGCGGGAGTGGAGGAGCAGTACTTC. Protein: CASSSPGAGVEEQYF. Full variable domain (missing parts from reference TRBV7-6 and TRBJ2-7): GAGVSQSPRYKVTKRGQDVALRCDPISGHVSLYWYRQALGQGPEFLTYFNYEAQQDKSGLPNDRFSAERPEGSISTLTIQRTEQRDSAMYRCASSSPGAGVEEQYFGPGTRLTVT.

The chain links TRBV5-1 to TRBJ2-1; 15 bases are a match to TRBD2. Losses at the gene ends were 0 bases for V and 9 bases for J; bases not matched to a gene: 4. Germline V gene data show CDR1 as SGHRS and CDR2 as YFSETQ. CDR3 size: 16 residues. The CDR3 protein is CASSLGTSGRAVEQFF. The CDR3 DNA reads TGCGCCAGCAGCTTGGGGACTAGCGGGAGGGCCGTTGAGCAGTTCTTC.

This clone was recorded once. This rearrangement joins TRBV6-1 to TRBJ1-5, with D unresolved. Trimming shortened V by 7 bases and J by 0 bases, and 10 bases separated the two germline ends. The CDR3 contains 14 residues. Germline V gene sequence: CDR1 MNHNS, CDR2 SASEGT. CDR3 residues: CASKQTYSNQPQHF. Here the CDR3 DNA reads TGTGCCAGCAAACAGACCTATAGCAATCAGCCCCAGCATTTT.

The rearrangement joins TRBV14 to TRBJ2-3; possible D gene TRBD2, 6 bases. Germline lookup yields CDR1 SGHDN and CDR2 FVKESK. V was shortened by 4 bases and J by 0 bases, with 26 bases between the two germline ends. The CDR3 has 20 amino acids. CDR3 coding DNA: TGTGCCAGCAGCCGCCACCCCCCGGGACGAAGGGACTCCAGCACAGATACGCAGTATTTT. Translation gives CASSRHPPGRRDSSTDTQYF. The whole variable domain, remainder taken from reference TRBV14 and TRBJ2-3, is EAGVTQFPSHSVIEKGQTVTLRCDPISGHDNLYWYRRVMGKEIKFLLHFVKESKQDESGMPNNRFLAERTGGTYSTLKVQPAELEDSGVYFCASSRHPPGRRDSSTDTQYFGPGTRLTVL.

The rearrangement joins TRBV27 to TRBJ1-5; 9 bases map to TRBD1. Germline trimming cut 6 bases from V and 5 bases from J; bases unmatched to any gene: 8. The CDR3 spans 15 residues. Looked up from germline, CDR1 is MNHEY and CDR2 is SMNVEV (reference sequence). DNA for the CDR3: TGTGCCAGCAGACAAGGGACAGGGTTAGATCAGCCCCAGCATTTT. It encodes CASRQGTGLDQPQHF.

Notes on this clone: The junction departs from germline at one end; a sequencing error may be responsible. CDR3 residues: CASTQAGPSHNEQFF. CDR3 bases: TGTGCCAGCACCCAAGCGGGGCCCTCCCACAATGAGCAGTTCTTC. The rearrangement joins TRBV27 to TRBJ2-1, with 7 bases lining up with TRBD2. There are 15 residues in the CDR3. Germline-derived CDR1 and CDR2 are MNHEY and SMNVEV (reference sequence).

The chain couples TRBV4-3 to TRBJ1-2; 10 bases map to TRBD1. Germline CDR1 LGHNA, CDR2 YSLEER. Trimming removed 0 bases from V and 4 bases from J; junction bases left unmatched: 11. There are 18 residues in the CDR3. The CDR3, as DNA: TGCGCCAGCAGCCAAGATTTCCCGGACAGGGGGATTGGCTATGGCTACACCTTC. Its translation is CASSQDFPDRGIGYGYTF.

V usage is TRBV20-1 and J usage is TRBJ1-2; weak D call: TRBD1 (6 bases). There are 11 residues in the CDR3. Germline CDR1 DFQATT, CDR2 SNEGSKA (reference sequence). V shed 3 bases and J shed 6 bases, with 8 bases lying between them. The CDR3 sequence is CSASNRDGYTF. The CDR3 DNA follows: TGCAGTGCTAGCAACAGGGATGGCTACACCTTC.

This chain links TRBV9 with TRBJ1-2; D gene ambiguous. V lost 0 bases to trimming and J lost 7 bases, with 19 bases between them. Germline CDR1 and CDR2: SGDLS and YYNGEE. CDR3 length: 16 residues. The CDR3 nucleotides are TGTGCCAGCAGCGTAGGTAGGTGGGCCCCTACCTTTGGCTACACCTTC. It translates to CASSVGRWAPTFGYTF.

This clone was observed once. CDR3 coding DNA: TGTGCCAGCAGTTTCTCAGGGTCTGACTACGAGCAGTACTTC. Amino acids: CASSFSGSDYEQYF. This chain uses TRBV27 with TRBJ2-7, with D possibly matching TRBD1 (5 bases). Per germline, CDR1 MNHEY and CDR2 SMNVEV (reference sequence). CDR3 length: 14 residues. The V end was cut by 3 bases, the J end by 3 bases, with 12 bases between.

This chain links TRBV6-5 with TRBJ1-2; possible D gene TRBD1, 5 bases. Looked up from germline, CDR1 is MNHEY and CDR2 is SVGAGI. V was trimmed by 5 bases and J by 4 bases, leaving 11 bases between them. The CDR3 covers 13 residues. CDR3 bases: TGTGCCAGCAGTCCCACTCAGGGCTATGGCTACACCTTC. It codes for CASSPTQGYGYTF.

The chain uses TRBV7-6 and TRBJ1-2, with D possibly TRBD1 on 5 matching bases. The CDR3 runs to 13 residues. V lost 4 bases and J 6 bases, leaving 12 bases between the germline ends. Germline-derived CDR1 and CDR2 are SGHVS and FNYEAQ. The CDR3 here is CASSSHGGNGYTF. In nucleotides, the CDR3 is TGTGCCAGCAGCTCCCATGGGGGGAATGGCTACACCTTC.

The rearrangement uses TRBV5-5 and TRBJ1-5, with D maybe TRBD1 (6 bases). Germline V gene data show CDR1 as SGHKS and CDR2 as YYEKEE (reference sequence). The CDR3 contains 15 residues. Trimming shortened V by 3 bases and J by 5 bases, and 15 bases separated the two germline ends. In DNA, the CDR3 is TGTGCCAGCAGCTATGTCCAGGGGTTCGATCAGCCCCAGCATTTT. Its translation is CASSYVQGFDQPQHF.

On this clone itself: At the DNA level, this CDR3 is encoded by other sequences in the same sample as well. The chain is built from TRBV18 and TRBJ2-5; TRBD1 might be the D (5 bases). In germline, CDR1 is KGHSH, CDR2 LQKENI. Trimming shortened V by 2 bases and J by 1 base, and 5 bases separated the two germline ends. The CDR3 extends over 13 amino acids. For the CDR3, the DNA is TGTGCCAGCTCACCAGACAGCCAAGAGACCCAGTACTTC. This codes for CASSPDSQETQYF.

This clone was seen only a few times. The rearrangement uses TRBV4-1 and TRBJ1-5; TRBD1 is a possible D gene (6 bases). The germline V gene has CDR1 MGHRA and CDR2 YSYEKL. Trimming took 0 bases from V and 4 from J, leaving 10 bases between them. CDR3 length: 15 amino acids. The CDR3 sequence: CASSQEDRRNQPQHF. In DNA form, the CDR3 reads TGCGCCAGCAGCCAAGAAGACAGGCGAAATCAGCCCCAGCATTTT.